Shown below are 22 T cell receptor beta chains from a single sample sequenced in a study of radiation and T cells in renal cell carcinoma. Using immunoSEQ multiplex PCR, the repertoire was profiled, and TCRdb retains in-frame clones only, with some absent. The table includes about 50,000 clones, 65% to 90% detected once. Time point here: baseline pretreatment blood. Treatment described: 15 Gy SBRT to primary tumor, nephrectomy 4 weeks later. The sequenced sample was blood, obtained from a patient whose treatment included radiotherapy and nephrectomy. The origin of the receptors is a woman aged 65 to 85 with renal cell carcinoma.

This clone has just a few counts. V is TRBV2 and J is TRBJ2-5; D may be TRBD1 or TRBD2 (5 bases each). The CDR3 consists of 12 residues. Looked up from germline, CDR1 is SNHLY and CDR2 is FYNNEI. The V end lost 10 bases, the J end lost 1 base, and 10 bases lay between the germline ends. The CDR3 is CATGRRQETQYF. The DNA for the CDR3 is TGTGCCACGGGGCGCCGCCAAGAGACCCAGTACTTC. The complete variable domain, with remaining parts taken from reference TRBV2 and TRBJ2-5, reads EPEVTQTPSHQVTQMGQEVILRCVPISNHLYFYWYRQILGQKVEFLVSFYNNEISEKSEIFDDQFSVERPDGSNFTLKIRSTKLEDSAMYFCATGRRQETQYFGPGTRLLVL.

This clone occurred once. The genes are TRBV27 and TRBJ2-3; the D gene could be TRBD1 or TRBD2 (5 bases each). Trimming shortened V by 5 bases and J by 2 bases, and 11 bases separated the two germline ends. The CDR3 covers 14 residues. Per the germline V gene, CDR1 is MNHEY and CDR2 is SMNVEV (reference sequence). The chain's CDR3 is CASSNRGLTDTQYF. CDR3 in DNA: TGTGCCAGCAGTAACCGGGGCCTCACAGATACGCAGTATTTT.

The V gene is TRBV18, the J gene TRBJ1-2; D is uncertain. The germline V gene encodes CDR1 KGHSH and CDR2 LQKENI. Between the trimmed V and J ends, which lost 5 bases and 3 bases, there was a span of 10 bases. This CDR3 is 13 amino acids long. The CDR3 spells CASSAERDYGYTF. CDR3 nucleotides: TGTGCCAGCTCAGCGGAGAGGGACTATGGCTACACCTTC.

V usage is TRBV4-1 and J usage is TRBJ1-2; TRBD1 agrees at 7 bases. Trimming took 0 bases from V and 9 from J; bases not matched to a gene: 7. Germline V lookup: CDR1 MGHRA, CDR2 YSYEKL. The CDR3 runs 14 residues. The CDR3 loop reads CASSQDRTGWSYTF. The CDR3, as DNA: TGCGCCAGCAGCCAAGATCGGACAGGTTGGAGCTACACCTTC.

This clone was recorded only once. The rearrangement uses TRBV6-1 and TRBJ1-1, with 9 bases identical to TRBD1. Germline values: CDR1 MNHNS, CDR2 SASEGT. The CDR3 contains 13 residues. The V gene end was trimmed by 10 bases and the J gene end by 9 bases; junction bases not matched to a gene: 12. The CDR3 reads CATSQGARTQAFF. In DNA form, the CDR3 reads TGTGCCACCTCACAGGGGGCCCGAACTCAAGCTTTCTTT.

This clone was detected only once. The rearrangement joins TRBV4-1 to TRBJ2-5, with 8 bases lining up with TRBD2. The CDR3 has 17 amino acids. V lost 0 bases to trimming and J lost 4 bases; unmatched junction nucleotides: 10. The germline V gene encodes CDR1 MGHRA and CDR2 YSYEKL. The CDR3 region has the DNA TGCGCCAGCAGCCAAGATGAGACGGGAGGGCCGAGAGAGACCCAGTACTTC. It yields the protein CASSQDETGGPRETQYF.

This sequence joins TRBV21-1 and TRBJ2-6. TRBV21-1 is annotated as a pseudogene. The CDR3 sequence is 19 residues long. The CDR3 nucleotides are TGTGCCAGCAGCTATAACGAAGAACATGCGTTCTCTGGGGCCAACGTCCTGACTTTC. Amino acid sequence: CASSYNEEHAFSGANVLTF.

This chain joins TRBV11-1 and TRBJ2-3, with TRBD2 matching 7 bases. V lost 5 bases to trimming and J lost 4 bases; unmatched junction nucleotides: 12. The germline gives CDR1 SGHAT, CDR2 FQDESV (reference sequence). CDR3 size: 16 residues. CDR3 DNA: TGTGCCAGCAGCCTCCGGCTGGCGGGAGTGGCAGATACGCAGTATTTT. Translated: CASSLRLAGVADTQYF.

This chain uses TRBV14 with TRBJ2-2; D gene ambiguous. V was shortened by 4 bases and J by 1 base, with 7 bases between the two germline ends. The CDR3 covers 14 residues. The V gene's germline CDR1 is SGHDN and CDR2 FVKESK. CDR3 protein: CASSLELNTGELFF. As DNA, the CDR3 is TGTGCCAGCAGCCTGGAGTTGAACACCGGGGAGCTGTTTTTT.

The chain uses TRBV29-1 and TRBJ2-7; 8 nucleotides agree with TRBD1. CDR1 is SQVTM and CDR2 is ANQGSEA in the germline V gene. This CDR3 region has 13 residues. V shed 6 bases, J shed 4 bases, and the junction held 8 bases outside the gene matches. The chain's CDR3 is CSVDGQGRYEQYF. CDR3 bases: TGCAGCGTGGATGGACAGGGAAGGTACGAGCAGTACTTC.

The V call is TRBV2, the J call TRBJ2-1; D possibly corresponds to TRBD2 (7 bases). This CDR3 has 15 amino acids. V shed 3 bases and J shed 4 bases, with 13 bases lying between them. CDR1 is SNHLY, CDR2 FYNNEI, per germline. The DNA of the CDR3 is TGTGCCAGCAGTGATGGGGGGGGCCCTTACAATGAGCAGTTCTTC. This gives the protein CASSDGGGPYNEQFF.

This clone appeared once. This sequence joins TRBV7-2 and TRBJ1-2; D not resolved. The germline V and J ends were trimmed by 1 base and 5 bases, with 17 bases remaining between them. CDR1 and CDR2 from the germline V gene are SGHTA and FQGNSA. The CDR3 extends over 16 amino acids. The CDR3 DNA is TGTGCCAGCAGCTTAGAGGAATCAGTTCCGGCTTATGGCTACACCTTC. This encodes CASSLEESVPAYGYTF.

The rearrangement links TRBV13 to TRBJ2-3; 12 nucleotides line up with TRBD2. This CDR3 has 17 amino acids. J was trimmed by 1 base and V by 2 bases; bases with no gene match: 4. Per germline, CDR1 PRHDT and CDR2 FYEKMQ (reference sequence). The DNA of the CDR3 is TGTGCCAGCAGCTTACTAGCGGGGGGGCGGGGCACAGATACGCAGTATTTT. This gives the protein CASSLLAGGRGTDTQYF.

The chain combines TRBV11-2 with TRBJ2-7; D call uncertain. The CDR3 is 11 residues long. Trimming took off 1 base at V and 2 bases at J, with 0 bases between the two ends. Germline V lookup: CDR1 SGHAT, CDR2 FQNNGV. In nucleotides, the CDR3 is TGTGCCAGCAGCTTAGCCTACGAGCAGTACTTC. Its translation: CASSLAYEQYF.

The chain combines TRBV7-2 with TRBJ2-1; 7 bases are shared with TRBD2. The germline CDR1 and CDR2 sequences are SGHTA and FQGNSA. The ends lost 4 bases at V and 5 bases at J; junction bases unmatched: 5. The CDR3 has 14 amino acids. CDR3 sequence (DNA): TGTGCCAGCAGCTCTACTAGCGCCCACAATGAGCAGTTCTTC. Its protein is CASSSTSAHNEQFF. Drawing the rest from reference TRBV7-2 and TRBJ2-1, the complete variable domain is GAGVSQSPSNKVTEKGKDVELRCDPISGHTALYWYRQSLGQGLEFLIYFQGNSAPDKSGLPSDRFSAERTGGSVSTLTIQRTQQEDSAVYLCASSSTSAHNEQFFGPGTRLTVL.

V and J are TRBV18 and TRBJ1-1; perhaps TRBD1 as D (6 bases). Trimming cost V 1 base and J 0 bases, with 18 bases left between them. This CDR3 is 18 amino acids long. CDR1 is KGHSH, CDR2 LQKENI, per germline. CDR3 sequence (DNA): TGTGCCAGCTCACCACAACAGGGCAACCACCTGATGAACACTGAAGCTTTCTTT. Translated: CASSPQQGNHLMNTEAFF.

This clone has just one count. The V and J genes are TRBV7-2 and TRBJ2-1; TRBD2 matches at 8 bases. Per germline, CDR1 SGHTA and CDR2 FQGNSA. Unmatched junction bases numbered 8, after V lost 5 bases and J lost 5 bases. The CDR3 loop spans 15 amino acids. DNA of the CDR3: TGTGCCAGCAGCCCTTCGGGGGGGCCGCACAATGAGCAGTTCTTC. Its translation: CASSPSGGPHNEQFF.

The chain joins TRBV7-6 to TRBJ2-7, with a possible D match to TRBD1 (6 bases). This CDR3 spans 13 amino acids. Germline V lookup: CDR1 SGHVS, CDR2 FNYEAQ. Trimming cost V 7 bases and J 6 bases, with 16 bases left between them. The CDR3 DNA follows: TGTGCCAGCACCCCGGGCAGGGGATCCGAGCAGTACTTC. Protein sequence: CASTPGRGSEQYF.

This sequence joins TRBV4-1 and TRBJ1-3, with no clear D. Between the trimmed V and J ends, which lost 0 bases and 2 bases, there was a span of 8 bases. CDR1 and CDR2 from the germline V gene are MGHRA and YSYEKL. The CDR3 is 15 amino acids. The CDR3 reads CASSQDGVAGNTIYF. The CDR3 coding sequence is TGCGCCAGCAGCCAAGATGGAGTTGCTGGAAACACCATATATTTT.

This clone has a count of ten or more. The chain couples TRBV27 to TRBJ1-5, with a possible D match to TRBD1 (5 bases). Trimming removed 3 bases from V and 2 bases from J, with 8 bases in between. Germline V gene lookup returns CDR1 MNHEY and CDR2 SMNVEV (reference sequence). The CDR3 contains 14 residues. The CDR3 here is CASSLWGGNQPQHF. CDR3 bases: TGTGCCAGCAGTTTGTGGGGGGGCAATCAGCCCCAGCATTTT.

The CDR3 sequence: CASRMGLAGDEQFF. As DNA, the CDR3 is TGTGCCAGCAGGATGGGACTAGCGGGAGATGAGCAGTTCTTC. The V gene is TRBV6-5, the J gene TRBJ2-1, with 14 positions matching TRBD2. Looked up from germline, CDR1 is MNHEY and CDR2 is SVGAGI. The CDR3 covers 14 residues. V trimming: 6 bases; J trimming: 8 bases; junction bases outside the gene matches: 3.

The chain is built from TRBV5-6 and TRBJ1-2; D is undetermined. Germline CDR1 and CDR2: SGHDT and YYEEEE. The CDR3 contains 15 residues. Trimming took 6 bases from V and 1 from J, leaving 16 bases between them. For the CDR3, the DNA is TGTGCCAGCACGGTGGCAGGTTGGGTTAACTATGGCTACACCTTC. It codes for CASTVAGWVNYGYTF.